This is a list of T cell receptor beta chains from one sample in a study of blood T cell dynamics during melanoma immunotherapy. Measured with immunoSEQ multiplex PCR; TCRdb has only the in-frame clones, and not every one. The sample has roughly 30,000 clones, roughly 83% seen once; the top ten hold around 10%. The specimen comprised blood, sampled from a patient treated with checkpoint blockade. These receptors were taken from a human donor with melanoma. The CDR3 runs from the conserved cysteine through the conserved F or W. D genes are given only for firm matches. Clone size, where shown, is once, few, many, or a class for clones that have expanded.

DNA: TGTGCCAGCAGTGGAGGACAGGGGAGGAATGAGCAGTTCTTC
CDR3: CASSGGQGRNEQFF
size: NA
D: TRBD1
V: TRBV6-1
J: TRBJ2-1

DNA: TGTGCCAGCAGCTTATCACGACTAGCGGGAGCAGGAGATACGCAGTATTTT
CDR3: CASSLSRLAGAGDTQYF
size: NA
D: TRBD2
V: TRBV7-2
J: TRBJ2-3

DNA: TGTGCCAGCAGTCCCGGGACTAGCGGGACCTACGAGCAGTACTTC
CDR3: CASSPGTSGTYEQYF
size: NA
D: TRBD2
V: TRBV27
J: TRBJ2-7

DNA: TGTGCCAGCAGTGAGGGATTTTCGGCAGGGGCCTACGAGCAGTACTTC
CDR3: CASSEGFSAGAYEQYF
size: NA
D: NA
V: TRBV6-1
J: TRBJ2-7

DNA: TGTGCCAGCAGCCTTCGGACGGGAGAGACCCAGTACTTC
CDR3: CASSLRTGETQYF
size: few
D: NA
V: TRBV5-6
J: TRBJ2-5

DNA: TGCGCCAGCAGCCAAGAACCGGGGACTACATCCTTCTCCTACGAGCAGTACTTC
CDR3: CASSQEPGTTSFSYEQYF
size: NA
D: TRBD2
V: TRBV4-1
J: TRBJ2-7

DNA: TGCGCCAGCAGCCAAGATACGGTCCAGGTCGTGGAGACCCAGTACTTC
CDR3: CASSQDTVQVVETQYF
size: NA
D: NA
V: TRBV4-3
J: TRBJ2-5

DNA: TGTGCCAGCAGCTTAGCGCGGGACAGCCTCACCGGGGAGCTGTTTTTT
CDR3: CASSLARDSLTGELFF
size: once
D: NA
V: TRBV7-8
J: TRBJ2-2

DNA: TGTGCCAGCAGCACCAGCACAGATACGCAGTATTTT
CDR3: CASSTSTDTQYF
size: NA
D: NA
V: TRBV7-2
J: TRBJ2-3

DNA: TGCAGCGTTGGGTCTTTGGAGACCCAGTACTTC
CDR3: CSVGSLETQYF
size: NA
D: NA
V: TRBV29-1
J: TRBJ2-5

DNA: TGTGCCAGCAGTGAAGGTCTCAGCAATCAGCCCCAGCATTTT
CDR3: CASSEGLSNQPQHF
size: once
D: NA
V: TRBV2
J: TRBJ1-5

DNA: TGTGCCAGCAGCTTATATAACGACAGGGGGCTTACCTACGAGCAGTACTTC
CDR3: CASSLYNDRGLTYEQYF
size: few
D: TRBD1
V: TRBV7-9
J: TRBJ2-7

DNA: TGCGCCAGCAGCCAAGGCCCTAGGACAGACGCGAACACCGGGGAGCTGTTTTTT
CDR3: CASSQGPRTDANTGELFF
size: NA
D: NA
V: TRBV4-1
J: TRBJ2-2

DNA: TGTGCCTGGAGACAGGGGCACGAAAAACTGTTTTTT
CDR3: CAWRQGHEKLFF
size: NA
D: TRBD1
V: TRBV30
J: TRBJ1-4

DNA: TGCGCCAGCAGTCAATTGGTCAGGGGGCATTCCTACGAGCAGTACTTC
CDR3: CASSQLVRGHSYEQYF
size: NA
D: TRBD1
V: TRBV23-1
J: TRBJ2-7

DNA: TGTGCCAGCAGTTTAGGGACAGGATCCGCTTACGAGCAGTACTTC
CDR3: CASSLGTGSAYEQYF
size: NA
D: TRBD1
V: TRBV27
J: TRBJ2-7

DNA: TGTGCCAGCAGCTTAGCGCAAAGGGGAGTAACCGGGGAGCTGTTTTTT
CDR3: CASSLAQRGVTGELFF
size: NA
D: NA
V: TRBV7-2
J: TRBJ2-2

DNA: TGTGCCAGCAGCCAAGATCGAACGGACCTCCCCTACGAGCAGTACTTC
CDR3: CASSQDRTDLPYEQYF
size: few
D: NA
V: TRBV5-5
J: TRBJ2-7

DNA: TGTGCCAGCAGCTTGGGTACGGAGGTTCACTACGAGCAGTACTTC
CDR3: CASSLGTEVHYEQYF
size: NA
D: NA
V: TRBV11-2
J: TRBJ2-7

DNA: TGCGCCAGCAGCTTGGGCAGGGGCGAGCAGTACTTC
CDR3: CASSLGRGEQYF
size: NA
D: NA
V: TRBV5-1
J: TRBJ2-7

DNA: TGTGCCAGCAGCTTGGAACCCACCAGCTTCTACGAGCAGTACTTC
CDR3: CASSLEPTSFYEQYF
size: NA
D: NA
V: TRBV5-4
J: TRBJ2-7

DNA: TGTGCCAGCAGCCCGGGACGGTTCAATCAGCCCCAGCATTTT
CDR3: CASSPGRFNQPQHF
size: NA
D: NA
V: TRBV7-8
J: TRBJ1-5

DNA: TGTGCCAGCAACCGGCGGGACAGATACTACGAGCAGTACTTC
CDR3: CASNRRDRYYEQYF
size: NA
D: NA
V: TRBV6-1
J: TRBJ2-7

DNA: TGTGCCAGCAGTTCAAGAGTACAGGGAAATGAGCAGTTCTTC
CDR3: CASSSRVQGNEQFF
size: NA
D: NA
V: TRBV2
J: TRBJ2-1

DNA: TGCGCCAGCAGCCCTGAGGCGGGGGCCAGCTCGGCCGTCAATGAGCAGTTCTTC
CDR3: CASSPEAGASSAVNEQFF
size: NA
D: NA
V: TRBV5-1
J: TRBJ2-1

DNA: TGTGCCAGCAGCACATCCCGACAGACTGGAAACACCATATATTTT
CDR3: CASSTSRQTGNTIYF
size: NA
D: NA
V: TRBV5-4
J: TRBJ1-3

DNA: TGTGCCAGCAGCTTACCGCAAGGCACAGGGGTGGCCTACGAGCAGTACTTC
CDR3: CASSLPQGTGVAYEQYF
size: NA
D: TRBD1
V: TRBV5-4
J: TRBJ2-7

DNA: TGTGCCAGCAGTTACAGTGCAGGGGGCGGTCATCAGCCCCAGCATTTT
CDR3: CASSYSAGGGHQPQHF
size: NA
D: TRBD1
V: TRBV6-5
J: TRBJ1-5

DNA: TGTGCCAGCAGTTACGGGGCAGGGAACACCGGGGAGCTGTTTTTT
CDR3: CASSYGAGNTGELFF
size: NA
D: NA
V: TRBV6-5
J: TRBJ2-2

DNA: TGTGCCAGCAGCACTCCGGGACAGGGGAAAGAGACCCAGTACTTC
CDR3: CASSTPGQGKETQYF
size: NA
D: TRBD1
V: TRBV13
J: TRBJ2-5

DNA: TGTGCCAGCAGCTTAGGTGGTGGGGTGACGGCCCTCCACTTT
CDR3: CASSLGGGVTALHF
size: NA
D: NA
V: TRBV7-2
J: TRBJ1-6

DNA: TGTGCCAGCAGCCTAAGTGGATATGAAGCTTTCTTT
CDR3: CASSLSGYEAFF
size: few
D: NA
V: TRBV7-9
J: TRBJ1-1

DNA: TGTGCCACCGCGGAGGGGCCTGGGGCCAACGTCCTGACTTTC
CDR3: CATAEGPGANVLTF
size: NA
D: NA
V: TRBV6-1
J: TRBJ2-6

DNA: TGTGCCAGCAGCGTAGGGACTAGTACCGGCGGGGAGCAGTTCTTC
CDR3: CASSVGTSTGGEQFF
size: NA
D: TRBD2
V: TRBV9
J: TRBJ2-1

DNA: TGTGCCAGCAGCGCCTATGTATGGGGGGCAGGGACTGAAGCTTTCTTT
CDR3: CASSAYVWGAGTEAFF
size: NA
D: NA
V: TRBV5-8
J: TRBJ1-1